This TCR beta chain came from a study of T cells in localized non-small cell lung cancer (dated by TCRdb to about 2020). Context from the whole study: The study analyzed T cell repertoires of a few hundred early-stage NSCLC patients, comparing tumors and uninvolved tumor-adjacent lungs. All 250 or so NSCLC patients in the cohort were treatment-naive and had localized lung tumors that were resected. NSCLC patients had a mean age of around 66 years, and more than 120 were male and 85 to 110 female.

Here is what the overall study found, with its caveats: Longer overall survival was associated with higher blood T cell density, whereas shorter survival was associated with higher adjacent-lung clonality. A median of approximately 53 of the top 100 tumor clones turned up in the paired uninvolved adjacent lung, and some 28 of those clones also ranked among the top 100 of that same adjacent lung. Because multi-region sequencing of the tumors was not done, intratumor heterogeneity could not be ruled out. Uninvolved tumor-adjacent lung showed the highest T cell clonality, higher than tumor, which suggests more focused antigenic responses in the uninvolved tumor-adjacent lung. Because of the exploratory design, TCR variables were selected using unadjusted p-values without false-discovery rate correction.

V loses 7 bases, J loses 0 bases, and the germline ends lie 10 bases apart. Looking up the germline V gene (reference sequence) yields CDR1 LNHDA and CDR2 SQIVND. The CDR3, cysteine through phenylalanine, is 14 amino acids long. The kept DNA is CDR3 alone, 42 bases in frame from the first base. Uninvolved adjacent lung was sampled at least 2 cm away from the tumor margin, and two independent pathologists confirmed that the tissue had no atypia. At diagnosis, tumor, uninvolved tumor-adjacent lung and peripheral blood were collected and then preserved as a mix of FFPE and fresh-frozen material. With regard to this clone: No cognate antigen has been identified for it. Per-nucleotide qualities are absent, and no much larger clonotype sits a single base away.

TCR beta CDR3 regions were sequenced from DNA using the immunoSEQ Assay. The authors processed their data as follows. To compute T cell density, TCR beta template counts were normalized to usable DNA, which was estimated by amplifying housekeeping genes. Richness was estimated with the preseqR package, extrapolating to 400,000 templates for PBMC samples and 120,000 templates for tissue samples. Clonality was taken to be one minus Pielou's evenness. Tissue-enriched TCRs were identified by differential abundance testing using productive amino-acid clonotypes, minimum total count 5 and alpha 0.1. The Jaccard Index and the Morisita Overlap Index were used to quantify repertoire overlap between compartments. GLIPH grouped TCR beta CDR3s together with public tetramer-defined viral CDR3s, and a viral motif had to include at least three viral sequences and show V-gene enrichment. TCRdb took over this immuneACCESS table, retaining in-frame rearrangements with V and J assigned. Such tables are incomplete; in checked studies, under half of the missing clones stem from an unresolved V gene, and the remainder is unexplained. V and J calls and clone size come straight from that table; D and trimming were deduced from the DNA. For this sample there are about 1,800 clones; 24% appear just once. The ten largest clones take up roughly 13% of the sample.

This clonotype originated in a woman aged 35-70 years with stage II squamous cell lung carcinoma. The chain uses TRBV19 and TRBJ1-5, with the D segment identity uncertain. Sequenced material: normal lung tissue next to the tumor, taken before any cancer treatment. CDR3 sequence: CASMVRYSNQPQHF. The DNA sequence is TGTGCCAGTATGGTCCGATATAGCAATCAGCCCCAGCATTTT.